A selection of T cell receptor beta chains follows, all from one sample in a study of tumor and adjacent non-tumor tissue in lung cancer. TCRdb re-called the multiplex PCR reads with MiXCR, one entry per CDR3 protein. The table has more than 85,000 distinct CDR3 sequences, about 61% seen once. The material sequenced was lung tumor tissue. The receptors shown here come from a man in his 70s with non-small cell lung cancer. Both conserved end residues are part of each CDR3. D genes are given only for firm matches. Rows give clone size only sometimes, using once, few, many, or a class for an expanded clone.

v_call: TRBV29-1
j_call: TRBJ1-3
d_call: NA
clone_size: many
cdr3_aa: CSAGGGTNSGNTIYF
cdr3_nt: TGCAGCGCTGGGGGGGGTACCAACTCTGGAAACACCATATATTTT

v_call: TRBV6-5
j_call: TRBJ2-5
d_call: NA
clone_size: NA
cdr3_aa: CASTNRLEETQHF
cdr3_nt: TGTGCCAGTACTAATCGGCTGGAAGAGACCCAGCACTTC

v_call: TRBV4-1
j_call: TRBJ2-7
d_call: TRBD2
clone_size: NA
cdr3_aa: CASSFTVGLAGHYEQYF
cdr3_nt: TGCGCCAGCAGTTTCACGGTTGGGCTAGCGGGACATTACGAGCAGTACTTC

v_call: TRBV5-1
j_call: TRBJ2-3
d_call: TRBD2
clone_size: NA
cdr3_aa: CASSLELAGGADTQYF
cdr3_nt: TGCGCCAGCAGCTTGGAGCTAGCGGGAGGCGCAGATACGCAGTATTTT

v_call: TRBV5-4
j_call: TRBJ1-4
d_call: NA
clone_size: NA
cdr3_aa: CASIFRGVQNEKLFF
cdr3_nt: TGTGCCAGCATCTTCCGCGGGGTACAAAATGAAAAACTGTTTTTT

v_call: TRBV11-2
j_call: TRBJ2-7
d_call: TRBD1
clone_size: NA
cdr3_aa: CASCLGKDRVYKQYF
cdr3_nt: TGTGCCAGCTGCTTAGGCAAAGACAGGGTCTACAAGCAGTACTTC

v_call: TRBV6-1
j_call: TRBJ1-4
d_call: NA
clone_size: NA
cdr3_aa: CASSEGTLNEKLFF
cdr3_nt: TGTGCCAGCAGTGAGGGGACGCTTAATGAAAAACTGTTTTTT

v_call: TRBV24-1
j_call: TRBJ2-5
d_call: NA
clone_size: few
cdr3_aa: CATSEVALGTQYF
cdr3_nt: TGTGCCACCAGTGAAGTAGCGTTAGGGACCCAGTACTTC

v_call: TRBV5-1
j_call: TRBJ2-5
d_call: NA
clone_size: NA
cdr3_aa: CVSTYRRGVETQYF
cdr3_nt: TGCGTCAGTACCTACCGAAGGGGAGTAGAGACCCAGTACTTC

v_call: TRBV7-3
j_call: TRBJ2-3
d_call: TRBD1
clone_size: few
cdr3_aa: CASSLTGGYTDTQYF
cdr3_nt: TGTGCCAGCAGCTTGACAGGGGGTTACACAGATACGCAGTATTTT

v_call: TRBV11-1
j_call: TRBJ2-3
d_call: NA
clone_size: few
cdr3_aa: CTSSLDSPTDTQYF
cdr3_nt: TGTACTAGCAGCTTAGACAGCCCCACAGATACGCAGTATTTT

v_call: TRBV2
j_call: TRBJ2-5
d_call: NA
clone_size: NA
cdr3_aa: CTSKWGPSYQETQYF
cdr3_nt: TGTACCAGCAAATGGGGACCCTCGTACCAAGAGACCCAGTACTTC

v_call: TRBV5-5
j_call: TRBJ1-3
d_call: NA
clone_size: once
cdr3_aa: CASSLVLRPAGNTMYF
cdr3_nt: TGTGCCAGCAGTTTAGTCCTGCGACCTGCCGGAAACACCATGTATTTT

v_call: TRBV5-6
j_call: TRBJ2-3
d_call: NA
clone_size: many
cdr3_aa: CASSLRTPYTQYF
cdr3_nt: TGTGCCAGCAGCTTGAGGACTCCTTATACGCAGTATTTT

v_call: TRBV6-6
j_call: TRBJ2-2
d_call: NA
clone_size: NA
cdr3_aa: CASSFALDSHTGELFF
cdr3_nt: TGTGCCAGCAGTTTTGCCCTGGACTCTCATACCGGGGAGCTGTTTTTT

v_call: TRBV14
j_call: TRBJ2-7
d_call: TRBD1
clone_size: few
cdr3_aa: CASSQGPGGYEQYF
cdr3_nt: TGTGCCAGCAGCCAAGGACCAGGGGGCTACGAGCAGTACTTC

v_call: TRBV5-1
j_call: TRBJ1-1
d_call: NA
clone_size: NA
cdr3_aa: CASSLAGATMGTEAFF
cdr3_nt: TGCGCCAGCAGCTTGGCGGGGGCCACTATGGGCACTGAAGCTTTCTTT

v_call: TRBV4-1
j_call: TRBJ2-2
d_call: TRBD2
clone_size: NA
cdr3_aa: CASSQVGLAGTDTGELFF
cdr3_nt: TGCGCCAGCAGCCAAGTCGGGCTAGCGGGGACCGACACCGGGGAGTTGTTTTTT

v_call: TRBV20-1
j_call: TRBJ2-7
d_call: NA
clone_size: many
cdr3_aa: CSARSVGGPAGTYEQYF
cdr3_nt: TGCAGTGCTAGATCGGTAGGGGGCCCAGCGGGGACCTACGAGCAGTACTTC

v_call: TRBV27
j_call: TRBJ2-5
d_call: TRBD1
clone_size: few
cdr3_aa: CASSPTGGEETQYF
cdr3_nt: TGTGCCAGCAGTCCGACAGGGGGCGAAGAGACCCAGTACTTC

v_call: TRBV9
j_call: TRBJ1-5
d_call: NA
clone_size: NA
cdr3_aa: CASSSGGDQRNQPQHF
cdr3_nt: TGTGCCAGCAGCTCGGGGGGGGATCAGCGCAATCAGCCCCAGCATTTT

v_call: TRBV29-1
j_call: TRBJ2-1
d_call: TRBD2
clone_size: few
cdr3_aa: CSLGGLAAESSYIEQFF
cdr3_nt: TGCAGCCTTGGGGGACTAGCGGCTGAGAGCTCCTACATTGAGCAGTTCTTC

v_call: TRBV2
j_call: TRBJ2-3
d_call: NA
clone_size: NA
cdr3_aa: CASCRRDTQYF
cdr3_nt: TGTGCCAGCTGTAGGCGGGATACGCAGTATTTT

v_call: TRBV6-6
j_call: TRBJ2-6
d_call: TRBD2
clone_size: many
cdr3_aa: CASSSSGAPGANVLTF
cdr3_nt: TGTGCCAGCAGTTCTAGCGGGGCTCCTGGGGCCAACGTCCTGACTTTC

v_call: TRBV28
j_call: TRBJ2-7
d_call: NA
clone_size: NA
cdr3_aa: CASRPAAGSYEQYF
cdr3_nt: TGTGCCAGCAGGCCGGCAGCAGGGTCCTACGAGCAGTACTTC

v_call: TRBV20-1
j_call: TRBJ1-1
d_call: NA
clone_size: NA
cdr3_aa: CSAGVNTEAFF
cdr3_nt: TGCAGTGCTGGAGTGAACACTGAAGCTTTCTTT

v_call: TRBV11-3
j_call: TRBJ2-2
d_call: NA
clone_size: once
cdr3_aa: CASSPMNIGELFF
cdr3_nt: TGTGCCAGCAGTCCCATGAACATCGGGGAGCTGTTTTTC

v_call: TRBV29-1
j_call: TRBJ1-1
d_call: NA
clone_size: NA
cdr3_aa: CSVLIGIMNTEAFF
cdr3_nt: TGCAGCGTCTTAATAGGGATTATGAACACTGAAGCTTTCTTT

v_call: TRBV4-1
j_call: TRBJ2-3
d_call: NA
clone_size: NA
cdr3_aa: CATSQDPSGTDTQYF
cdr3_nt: TGCGCCACCAGCCAAGATCCTAGCGGCACAGATACGCAGTATTTT

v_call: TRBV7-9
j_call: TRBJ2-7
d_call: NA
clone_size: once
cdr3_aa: CVSSLDWAEGEQYF
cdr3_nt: TGTGTCAGCAGCTTAGATTGGGCGGAGGGAGAGCAGTACTTC

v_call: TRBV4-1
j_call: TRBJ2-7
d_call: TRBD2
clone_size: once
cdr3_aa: CASSQDSAGVGDEQYF
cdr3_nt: TGCGCCAGCAGCCAAGACTCCGCGGGGGTGGGGGACGAGCAGTACTTC

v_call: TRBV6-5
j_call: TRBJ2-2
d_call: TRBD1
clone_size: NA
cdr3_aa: CASNGQGAAGELLF
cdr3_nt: TGTGCCAGCAATGGGCAGGGGGCCGCCGGGGAGCTACTTTTT

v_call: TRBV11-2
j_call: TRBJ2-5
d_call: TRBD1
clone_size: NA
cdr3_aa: CVSSLASRGPYF
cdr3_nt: TGTGTCAGCAGCTTAGCGAGCAGGGGGCCGTACTTC

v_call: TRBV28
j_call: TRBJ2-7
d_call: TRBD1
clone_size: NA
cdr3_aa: CASSLRTGGYYEQYF
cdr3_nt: TGTGCCAGCAGTTTGAGAACAGGGGGTTACTACGAGCAGTACTTC

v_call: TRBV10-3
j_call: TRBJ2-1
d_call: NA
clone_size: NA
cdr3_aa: CAISEPGSLEHEQFF
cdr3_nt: TGTGCCATCAGTGAGCCGGGGAGTCTGGAGCATGAGCAGTTCTTC

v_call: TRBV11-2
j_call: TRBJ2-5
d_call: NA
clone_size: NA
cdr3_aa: CTSSLAPVGGETQYF
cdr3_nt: TGTACCAGTAGCTTAGCCCCAGTCGGGGGCGAGACCCAGTACTTC

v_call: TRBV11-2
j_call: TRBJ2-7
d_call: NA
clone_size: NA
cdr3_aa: CTSSLTGYVQYF
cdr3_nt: TGTACCAGCAGCCTCACAGGGTACGTGCAGTACTTC